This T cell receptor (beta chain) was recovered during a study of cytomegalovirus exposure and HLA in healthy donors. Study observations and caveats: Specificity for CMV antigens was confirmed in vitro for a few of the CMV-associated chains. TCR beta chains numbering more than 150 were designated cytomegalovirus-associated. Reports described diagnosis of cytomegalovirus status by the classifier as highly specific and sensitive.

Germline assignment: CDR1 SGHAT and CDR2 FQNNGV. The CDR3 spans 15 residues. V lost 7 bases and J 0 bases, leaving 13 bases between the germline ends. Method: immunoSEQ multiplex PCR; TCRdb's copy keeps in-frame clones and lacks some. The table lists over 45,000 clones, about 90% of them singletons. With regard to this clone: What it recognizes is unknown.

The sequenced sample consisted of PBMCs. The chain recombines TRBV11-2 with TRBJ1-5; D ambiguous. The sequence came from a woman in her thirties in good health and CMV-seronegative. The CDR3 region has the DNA TGTGCCAGCACCGACGAGCGGAATAGCAATCAGCCCCAGCATTTT. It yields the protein CASTDERNSNQPQHF.